This TCR beta chain was recorded in a study of blood T cell repertoires in COVID-19. With 5 bases clipped from V and 5 bases from J, the junction kept 5 bases outside the gene matches. The CDR3 sequence is 13 residues long. The protocol was immunoSEQ multiplex PCR, while the TCRdb copy is restricted to in-frame clones and leaves out a portion. The table records 200,000 to 250,000 clones, around 88% of them present only once. What was sequenced was peripheral blood. This chain joins TRBV12-3 or TRBV12-4 and TRBJ1-2; 7 nucleotides line up with TRBD1. The receptor was derived from a man aged 18 to 30 with active or convalescent COVID-19. The CDR3 nucleotides read TGTGCCAGCAGTCTCCGGGACAGATATGGCTACACCTTC. Translation: CASSLRDRYGYTF.